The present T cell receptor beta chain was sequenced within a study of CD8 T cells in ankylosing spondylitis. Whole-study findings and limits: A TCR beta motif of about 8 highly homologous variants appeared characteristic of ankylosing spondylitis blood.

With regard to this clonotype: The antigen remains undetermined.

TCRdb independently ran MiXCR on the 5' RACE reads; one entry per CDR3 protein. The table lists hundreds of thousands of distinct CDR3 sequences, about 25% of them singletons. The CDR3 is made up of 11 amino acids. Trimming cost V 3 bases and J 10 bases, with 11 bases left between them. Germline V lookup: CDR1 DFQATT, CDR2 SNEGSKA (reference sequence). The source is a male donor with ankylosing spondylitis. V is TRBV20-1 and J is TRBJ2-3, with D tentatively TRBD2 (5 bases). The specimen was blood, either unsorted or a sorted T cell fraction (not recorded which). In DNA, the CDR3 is TGCAGTGCTAGGGCCGGGATTCCGCAGTATTTT. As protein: CSARAGIPQYF.